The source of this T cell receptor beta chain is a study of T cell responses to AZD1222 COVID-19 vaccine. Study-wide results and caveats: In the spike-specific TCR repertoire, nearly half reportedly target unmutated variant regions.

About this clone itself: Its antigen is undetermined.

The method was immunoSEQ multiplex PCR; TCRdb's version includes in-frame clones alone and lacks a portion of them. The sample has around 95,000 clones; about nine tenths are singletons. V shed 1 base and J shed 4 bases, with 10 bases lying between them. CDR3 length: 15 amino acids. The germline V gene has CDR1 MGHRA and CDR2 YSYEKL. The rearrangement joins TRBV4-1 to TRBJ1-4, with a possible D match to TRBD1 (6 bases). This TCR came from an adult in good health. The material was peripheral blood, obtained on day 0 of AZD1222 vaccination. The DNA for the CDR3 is TGCGCCAGCAGCCAAGCACAGGGCCATAATGAAAAACTGTTTTTT. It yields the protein CASSQAQGHNEKLFF.